This T cell receptor (beta chain) was observed in a study of neurological immune-mediated disorders. Study results and limitations: HTLV-1-associated myelopathy had the most TCR clonal expansion, and multiple sclerosis had the least, less than healthy controls. Across subjects, no CDR3 amino acid sequence appeared in expanded clones of more than one subject, a finding that suggested private repertoires in all groups.

The CDR3 covers 14 residues. Germline V gene lookup returns CDR1 DFQATT and CDR2 SNEGSKA (reference sequence). V was shortened by 6 bases and J by 6 bases, with 20 bases between the two germline ends. MiXCR was run by TCRdb on the 5' RACE reads, yielding one entry per CDR3 protein. The table shows 84,000 or so distinct CDR3 sequences, with about 9.4% occurring only once. Only a few counts were recorded for this clonotype. Its antigen remains unknown. Sequencing was done on a sample of PBMCs. The rearrangement joins TRBV20-1 to TRBJ2-5; a weak D match, TRBD2 (6 bases). The source of this sequence is a man in his forties or fifties in good health. In nucleotides, the CDR3 is TGCAGTGCCAGTGACAGCACTGGGGGGAAGACCCAGTACTTC. It is translated as CSASDSTGGKTQYF.